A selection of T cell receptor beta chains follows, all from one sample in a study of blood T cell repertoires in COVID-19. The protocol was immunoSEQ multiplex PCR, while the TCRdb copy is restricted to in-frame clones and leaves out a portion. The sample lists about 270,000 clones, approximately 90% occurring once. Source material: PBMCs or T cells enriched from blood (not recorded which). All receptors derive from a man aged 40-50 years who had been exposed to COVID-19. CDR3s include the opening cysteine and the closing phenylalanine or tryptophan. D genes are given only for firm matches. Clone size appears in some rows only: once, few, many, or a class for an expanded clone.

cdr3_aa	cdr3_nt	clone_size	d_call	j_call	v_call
CASSADRGRRAEAFF	TGTGCCAGTAGTGCCGACAGGGGGAGGAGGGCTGAAGCTTTCTTT	-	TRBD1	TRBJ1-1	TRBV19
CASSFKGGGIYNEQFF	TGTGCCAGCAGCTTTAAGGGCGGAGGCATTTACAATGAGCAGTTCTTC	-	-	TRBJ2-1	TRBV7-2
CASSRRDRLNEQYF	TGTGCCAGCAGCCGGAGGGACAGGTTAAACGAGCAGTACTTC	-	TRBD1	TRBJ2-7	TRBV5-6
CASSETRDSSYEQYF	TGTGCCAGCAGCGAGACTAGGGATAGCTCCTACGAGCAGTACTTC	-	-	TRBJ2-7	TRBV28
CASSRTGGYVRNTEAFF	TGTGCCAGCAGTAGGACAGGGGGCTATGTACGGAACACTGAAGCTTTCTTT	-	TRBD1	TRBJ1-1	TRBV2
CASSHLISGGYTF	TGCGCCAGCAGCCACCTTATATCGGGGGGCTACACCTTC	-	-	TRBJ1-2	TRBV4-3
CASSLQGADTQYF	TGTGCCAGCAGCTTACAGGGCGCAGATACGCAGTATTTT	once	-	TRBJ2-3	TRBV11-2
CATSDLGQNTGELFF	TGTGCCACCAGTGATTTGGGGCAGAACACCGGGGAGCTGTTTTTT	-	-	TRBJ2-2	TRBV24-1
CASSPHYRDGYTF	TGTGCCAGCAGTCCACACTACAGGGATGGCTACACCTTC	-	-	TRBJ1-2	TRBV27
CASSSEQDTTDTQYF	TGTGCCAGCAGCTCGGAGCAGGACACCACAGATACGCAGTATTTT	once	-	TRBJ2-3	TRBV5-4
CASSPSYNEQFF	TGTGCCAGCAGCCCTTCCTACAATGAGCAGTTCTTC	-	-	TRBJ2-1	TRBV11-3
CASSDPRGNQPQHF	TGTGCCAGCAGTGACCCCAGAGGAAATCAGCCCCAGCATTTT	-	-	TRBJ1-5	TRBV2
CARSLAGYSNQPQHF	TGTGCCAGAAGCTTGGCAGGTTATAGCAATCAGCCCCAGCATTTT	-	-	TRBJ1-5	TRBV5-3
CASSEQEDTQYF	TGTGCCAGCAGTGAACAAGAGGATACGCAGTATTTT	-	-	TRBJ2-3	TRBV6-1
CASSVRLAGGGNEQFF	TGTGCCAGCAGCGTCAGACTAGCGGGAGGAGGGAATGAGCAGTTCTTC	few	TRBD2	TRBJ2-1	TRBV2
CASSQDPSGTSYEQYF	TGTGCCAGCAGCCAAGACCCTAGCGGGACTTCCTACGAGCAGTACTTC	-	TRBD2	TRBJ2-7	TRBV4-2
CASSKASGWEQFF	TGTGCCAGTAGTAAGGCTAGCGGTTGGGAGCAGTTCTTC	few	TRBD2	TRBJ2-1	TRBV19
CASRETGSSYEQYF	TGTGCCAGCAGGGAGACAGGGAGCTCCTACGAGCAGTACTTC	-	TRBD1	TRBJ2-7	TRBV6-5
CASSGHSTTNEKLFF	TGTGCCAGCAGCGGACACAGTACAACTAATGAAAAACTGTTTTTT	-	-	TRBJ1-4	TRBV9
CASSPPGGELFF	TGTGCCAGCAGCCCTCCAGGCGGGGAGCTGTTTTTT	-	-	TRBJ2-2	TRBV7-3
CASSLKIDTPLHF	TGTGCCAGTAGTTTAAAAATTGACACACCCCTCCACTTT	-	-	TRBJ1-6	TRBV19
CAISESDRTEAFF	TGTGCCATCAGTGAGTCCGACAGAACTGAAGCTTTCTTT	-	-	TRBJ1-1	TRBV10-3
CASRPEGGYGYTF	TGTGCCAGTAGGCCGGAGGGAGGCTATGGCTACACCTTC	-	-	TRBJ1-2	TRBV19
CASRQGAGPRTEAFF	TGTGCCAGCCGACAGGGGGCCGGTCCGAGGACTGAAGCTTTCTTT	-	TRBD1	TRBJ1-1	TRBV19
CASSLEVGGLYEQYF	TGTGCCAGCAGCTTGGAAGTGGGAGGGTTGTACGAGCAGTACTTC	-	TRBD2	TRBJ2-7	TRBV5-4
CASSNRGEKLFF	TGTGCCAGCTCCAACAGGGGTGAAAAACTGTTTTTT	-	TRBD1	TRBJ1-4	TRBV18
CASSLGGPDSAYGYTF	TGTGCCAGCAGCTTGGGGGGGCCCGATTCTGCCTATGGCTACACCTTC	-	-	TRBJ1-2	TRBV11-1
CASSLTGPSTGELFF	TGTGCCAGCAGTCTTACAGGGCCCAGCACCGGGGAGCTGTTTTTT	-	-	TRBJ2-2	TRBV6-2/TRBV6-3
CASSLTTGGQPQHF	TGTGCCAGCAGCCTTACGACAGGGGGCCAGCCCCAGCATTTT	-	TRBD1	TRBJ1-5	TRBV5-5
CSVQSSGLFTSGELFF	TGCAGCGTCCAAAGTTCCGGTCTTTTCACCTCCGGGGAGCTGTTTTTT	-	-	TRBJ2-2	TRBV29-1
CASSFRAGSSYNEQFF	TGTGCCAGCAGCTTCAGGGCAGGAAGCTCCTACAATGAGCAGTTCTTC	-	-	TRBJ2-1	TRBV7-9
CASSSTGTSGSPQYF	TGTGCCAGCAGCTCTACCGGGACTAGCGGGAGCCCGCAGTACTTC	-	TRBD2	TRBJ2-7	TRBV7-6
CASSVSATGDNQPQHF	TGTGCCAGTAGTGTAAGCGCCACAGGGGACAACCAGCCCCAGCATTTT	-	TRBD1	TRBJ1-5	TRBV19
CASSPFGQGESTEAFF	TGTGCCAGCAGCCCATTCGGCCAGGGGGAGAGCACTGAAGCTTTCTTT	-	TRBD1	TRBJ1-1	TRBV5-6
CSYRPGQQNTEAFF	TGCAGCTACAGACCGGGACAGCAGAACACTGAAGCTTTCTTT	-	TRBD1	TRBJ1-1	TRBV29-1
CASSLTTTHTDTQYF	TGTGCCAGCAGCTTAACGACAACCCACACAGATACGCAGTATTTT	-	-	TRBJ2-3	TRBV7-3
CAWVRQKNEKLFF	TGTGCCTGGGTCAGACAAAAAAATGAAAAACTGTTTTTT	-	-	TRBJ1-4	TRBV7-6
CASSAGGGTDTQYF	TGTGCCAGCAGTGCAGGAGGGGGCACAGATACGCAGTATTTT	-	-	TRBJ2-3	TRBV6-4
CASSLSLTGTQYF	TGTGCCAGCAGCTTATCCCTTACGGGGACCCAGTACTTC	-	-	TRBJ2-5	TRBV7-9
CASSTDRSSGNTIYF	TGTGCCAGCTCGACGGACAGAAGCTCTGGAAACACCATATATTTT	-	-	TRBJ1-3	TRBV18
CASSIRTGAFVEQYF	TGTGCCAGTAGTATAAGGACAGGGGCCTTTGTCGAGCAGTACTTC	-	TRBD1	TRBJ2-7	TRBV19
CASSVEDTNYGYTF	TGTGCCAGCAGCGTAGAAGACACTAACTATGGCTACACCTTC	-	-	TRBJ1-2	TRBV9
CASSIRRQYNEQFF	TGTGCCAGCAGCATTAGGAGACAGTACAATGAGCAGTTCTTC	once	-	TRBJ2-1	TRBV5-6
CASSFSGTSGYEQYF	TGTGCCAGCAGCTTTTCCGGGACTAGCGGGTACGAGCAGTACTTC	-	TRBD2	TRBJ2-7	TRBV5-4
CASSLEGNANYGYTF	TGTGCCAGCAGCTTAGAGGGGAATGCTAACTATGGCTACACCTTC	-	-	TRBJ1-2	TRBV7-6
CASSQPSGDYEQYF	TGTGCCAGCAGCCAACCGTCAGGGGATTACGAGCAGTACTTC	-	-	TRBJ2-7	TRBV3-1/TRBV3-2
CASSQGQGYTF	TGTGCCAGCAGCCAAGGACAGGGCTACACCTTC	medium-sized	-	TRBJ1-2	TRBV7-6
CASSQSGSVNEQFF	TGTGCCAGTAGTCAAAGCGGGAGTGTGAATGAGCAGTTCTTC	few	TRBD2	TRBJ2-1	TRBV19
CASSLLLTDTQYF	TGTGCCAGCTCCCTCCTACTCACAGATACGCAGTATTTT	-	-	TRBJ2-3	TRBV18
CASSLSGPASGTEAFF	TGTGCCAGCAGTTTATCTGGTCCCGCCTCGGGCACTGAAGCTTTCTTT	-	-	TRBJ1-1	TRBV27
CAISELQGGGGEKLFF	TGTGCCATCAGTGAGCTTCAGGGGGGCGGCGGAGAAAAACTGTTTTTT	-	TRBD1	TRBJ1-4	TRBV10-3
CASQAGSSYNEQFF	TGTGCCAGCCAGGCGGGGAGCTCCTACAATGAGCAGTTCTTC	-	-	TRBJ2-1	TRBV7-9
CASSSGLAGGWDTQYF	TGCGCCAGCAGCTCAGGGCTAGCGGGAGGATGGGATACGCAGTATTTT	-	TRBD2	TRBJ2-3	TRBV5-1
CASSSTGGVVKNIQYF	TGTGCCAGCAGTTCGACAGGGGGGGTAGTCAAAAACATTCAGTACTTC	-	TRBD1	TRBJ2-4	TRBV28
CASSKARTVIYDTQYF	TGTGCCAGCAGCAAGGCCAGGACAGTCATATACGATACGCAGTATTTT	once	-	TRBJ2-3	TRBV11-2